A selection of T cell receptor beta chains follows, all from one sample in a study of cytomegalovirus exposure and HLA in healthy donors. Some clones are missing from TCRdb's copy, which holds only in-frame ones; the method was immunoSEQ multiplex PCR. Of about 150,000 clones in the sample, roughly 84% were seen once. The sequencing input was PBMCs. Source of these receptors: a boy aged 2 to 9 in good health and CMV-seronegative. Each CDR3 is given with its conserved first and last residue. Size is stated for part of the rows, as once, few or many counts, or as a class when the clone is expanded.

clone_size: .
j_call: TRBJ1-2
v_call: TRBV19
cdr3_aa: CASSPGQGDYGYTF

clone_size: .
j_call: TRBJ2-5
v_call: TRBV5-1
cdr3_aa: CASSLVLAGGRPQETQYF

clone_size: .
j_call: TRBJ1-4
v_call: TRBV5-1
cdr3_aa: CASRERPNEKLFF

clone_size: .
j_call: TRBJ2-1
v_call: TRBV7-2
cdr3_aa: CASSSQGYNEQFF

clone_size: .
j_call: TRBJ2-2
v_call: TRBV9
cdr3_aa: CASSVTARGTGELFF

clone_size: .
j_call: TRBJ2-3
v_call: TRBV6-6
cdr3_aa: CASSYLSFDSDTQYF

clone_size: .
j_call: TRBJ2-3
v_call: TRBV21-1
cdr3_aa: CASSKLGSSGDSTDTQYF

clone_size: .
j_call: TRBJ2-7
v_call: TRBV4-3
cdr3_aa: CASSQDTASPYEQYF

clone_size: .
j_call: TRBJ2-1
v_call: TRBV2
cdr3_aa: CASSDETGYEQFF

clone_size: .
j_call: TRBJ2-1
v_call: TRBV5-6
cdr3_aa: CASSFPGGEQFF

clone_size: .
j_call: TRBJ2-5
v_call: TRBV27
cdr3_aa: CASSEDQETQYF

clone_size: .
j_call: TRBJ2-1
v_call: TRBV28
cdr3_aa: CASSTSGGSSYNEQFF

clone_size: .
j_call: TRBJ1-2
v_call: TRBV19
cdr3_aa: CASSTTGFPAYGYTF

clone_size: .
j_call: TRBJ1-1
v_call: TRBV21-1
cdr3_aa: CASGDREAFF

clone_size: once
j_call: TRBJ1-5
v_call: TRBV28
cdr3_aa: CASSLPGTANQPQHF

clone_size: once
j_call: TRBJ1-2
v_call: TRBV6-1
cdr3_aa: CASSERGPTYGYTF

clone_size: .
j_call: TRBJ2-1
v_call: TRBV4-3
cdr3_aa: CASSQDLTGAGGPYNEQFF

clone_size: .
j_call: TRBJ2-3
v_call: TRBV5-1
cdr3_aa: CASSYGIPGADTQYF

clone_size: .
j_call: TRBJ2-7
v_call: TRBV19
cdr3_aa: CASSPRQGWVDYEQYF

clone_size: .
j_call: TRBJ1-4
v_call: TRBV18
cdr3_aa: CASSELRGTNEKLFF

clone_size: .
j_call: TRBJ1-4
v_call: TRBV4-3
cdr3_aa: CASSQWHTLTSTNEKLFF

clone_size: .
j_call: TRBJ2-1
v_call: TRBV2
cdr3_aa: CASSLREYSYNEQFF

clone_size: .
j_call: TRBJ1-1
v_call: TRBV21-1
cdr3_aa: CASSKRIGTGGTEAFF

clone_size: .
j_call: TRBJ2-7
v_call: TRBV11-2
cdr3_aa: CASSLVPLPSGILTHEQYF

clone_size: .
j_call: TRBJ1-1
v_call: TRBV6-1
cdr3_aa: CASSDSGTGTTEAFF

clone_size: .
j_call: TRBJ2-3
v_call: TRBV30
cdr3_aa: CAWSRGGTTDTQYF

clone_size: .
j_call: TRBJ2-5
v_call: TRBV5-5
cdr3_aa: CASSLALETQYF

clone_size: .
j_call: TRBJ2-1
v_call: TRBV27
cdr3_aa: CASSVDRVGYNEQFF

clone_size: .
j_call: TRBJ2-3
v_call: TRBV9
cdr3_aa: CASSPFSTDTQYF

clone_size: .
j_call: TRBJ2-5
v_call: TRBV19
cdr3_aa: CASSRDTQETQYF

clone_size: few
j_call: TRBJ2-7
v_call: TRBV30
cdr3_aa: CAWSRQTYEQYF

clone_size: .
j_call: TRBJ2-1
v_call: TRBV29-1
cdr3_aa: CSVVRGVGGNEQFF

clone_size: .
j_call: TRBJ1-2
v_call: TRBV5-1
cdr3_aa: CASSQYPGQVYGYTF

clone_size: once
j_call: TRBJ1-3
v_call: TRBV6-4
cdr3_aa: CASGKRLISGNTIYF

clone_size: .
j_call: TRBJ1-2
v_call: TRBV6-6
cdr3_aa: CASSSDSRGYTF

clone_size: .
j_call: TRBJ1-1
v_call: TRBV4-3
cdr3_aa: CASSQGGELATEAFF

clone_size: .
j_call: TRBJ1-1
v_call: TRBV5-4
cdr3_aa: CASSQTVGGNTEAFF

clone_size: once
j_call: TRBJ1-2
v_call: TRBV6-1
cdr3_aa: CASSASQGHYGYTF

clone_size: .
j_call: TRBJ1-5
v_call: TRBV6-6
cdr3_aa: CASSYSTGDNQPQHF

clone_size: .
j_call: TRBJ2-5
v_call: TRBV5-1
cdr3_aa: CASRGGVETQYF

clone_size: .
j_call: TRBJ2-1
v_call: TRBV27
cdr3_aa: CASRSAETSYNEQFF

clone_size: .
j_call: TRBJ2-2
v_call: TRBV5-1
cdr3_aa: CASSPLAGGPGELFF

clone_size: .
j_call: TRBJ2-1
v_call: TRBV25-1
cdr3_aa: CASSRGKGPNEQFF

clone_size: .
j_call: TRBJ2-3
v_call: TRBV10-3
cdr3_aa: CAISEKRSSTDTQYF

clone_size: .
j_call: TRBJ2-7
v_call: TRBV6-1
cdr3_aa: CASSKTSGSSYEQYF

clone_size: .
j_call: TRBJ2-3
v_call: TRBV6-4
cdr3_aa: CASSEGRGRDTQYF

clone_size: .
j_call: TRBJ2-1
v_call: TRBV6-5
cdr3_aa: CASSIQGIWNNEQFF

clone_size: .
j_call: TRBJ2-7
v_call: TRBV2
cdr3_aa: CASSIAVSSYEQYF

clone_size: .
j_call: TRBJ1-1
v_call: TRBV4-3
cdr3_aa: CASSQGLGTLGTEAFF

clone_size: .
j_call: TRBJ1-2
v_call: TRBV4-1
cdr3_aa: CASSQIGASYGYTF

clone_size: .
j_call: TRBJ2-3
v_call: TRBV5-4
cdr3_aa: CASSLVVSDTQYF

clone_size: few
j_call: TRBJ2-3
v_call: TRBV7-8
cdr3_aa: CASSLEAGGRDTQYF

clone_size: once
j_call: TRBJ2-7
v_call: TRBV10-3
cdr3_aa: CAISEAGSSYEQYF

clone_size: .
j_call: TRBJ2-7
v_call: TRBV30
cdr3_aa: CAWSVGLAANYEQYF

clone_size: .
j_call: TRBJ1-1
v_call: TRBV13
cdr3_aa: CASSSLQQGPDTEAFF

clone_size: .
j_call: TRBJ1-2
v_call: TRBV27
cdr3_aa: CASSPRGVSGGGYTF

clone_size: few
j_call: TRBJ2-7
v_call: TRBV27
cdr3_aa: CASSLVRGTEQYF